These T cell receptor beta chains were read from a single sample in a study of blood T cell repertoires in COVID-19. Here immunoSEQ multiplex PCR was the method, and the copy in TCRdb shows in-frame clones only, minus some. The data contain about 300,000 clones, roughly four fifths of them seen just once; the ten biggest clones take up 8% to 9.5%. The sample comprised peripheral blood. Receptor source: a woman aged 45-65 years who had recovered from COVID-19. The CDR3 runs from the conserved cysteine through the conserved F or W. A D gene is named only where the DNA matches it firmly. Expanded clones get a size class; other rows say once, few or many, or leave the size out.

j_gene	v_gene	d_gene	abundance	CDR3aa	CDR3nt
TRBJ2-1	TRBV6-2/TRBV6-3	TRBD1	NA	CASSAGQGTYNEQFF	TGTGCCAGCAGTGCGGGACAGGGTACCTACAATGAGCAGTTCTTC
TRBJ1-2	TRBV28	NA	NA	CASSQDRNGYTF	TGTGCCAGCAGCCAGGACAGAAATGGCTACACCTTC
TRBJ1-2	TRBV12-3/TRBV12-4	NA	NA	CASSIQGYGYTF	TGTGCCAGCAGCATCCAGGGTTATGGCTACACCTTC
TRBJ1-1	TRBV28	NA	NA	CASRSGVDTEAFF	TGTGCCAGCAGGTCAGGGGTGGACACTGAAGCTTTCTTT
TRBJ2-1	TRBV12-3/TRBV12-4	NA	once	CASSFQGYNEQFF	TGTGCCAGCAGTTTCCAGGGATACAATGAGCAGTTCTTC
TRBJ2-2	TRBV5-1	NA	once	CASSLAKQTTGELFF	TGCGCCAGCAGCTTGGCCAAACAGACCACCGGGGAGCTGTTTTTT
TRBJ1-1	TRBV11-2	NA	few	CASRPGQLGTEAFF	TGTGCCAGCAGACCCGGACAGTTGGGCACTGAAGCTTTCTTT
TRBJ1-2	TRBV27	TRBD1	once	CASSSPQGAGIYGYTF	TGTGCCAGCAGTTCCCCACAGGGGGCGGGAATCTATGGCTACACCTTC
TRBJ1-2	TRBV24-1	TRBD1	NA	CATSDRTGLISSYTF	TGTGCCACCAGTGACCGGACAGGGTTAATATCGAGCTACACCTTC
TRBJ2-6	TRBV7-9	NA	NA	CASSASTGHVLTF	TGTGCCAGCAGCGCCAGTACAGGGCACGTCCTGACTTTC
TRBJ2-2	TRBV6-5	TRBD1	NA	CASRTGGNTGELFF	TGTGCCAGCAGAACAGGGGGGAACACCGGGGAGCTGTTTTTT
TRBJ2-7	TRBV10-3	NA	NA	CAISVLVVLIYEQYF	TGTGCCATCAGTGTGCTGGTCGTGCTAATTTACGAGCAGTACTTC
TRBJ1-5	TRBV18	TRBD1	once	CASSPGQGGSNQPQHF	TGTGCCAGCTCACCAGGACAGGGCGGGAGCAATCAGCCCCAGCATTTT
TRBJ1-1	TRBV7-2	NA	NA	CASGTPNTEAFF	TGTGCCAGCGGGACACCGAACACTGAAGCTTTCTTT
TRBJ1-2	TRBV5-6	NA	NA	CASSKSRGYTF	TGTGCCAGCAGCAAAAGCCGCGGCTACACCTTC
TRBJ2-1	TRBV10-3	TRBD2	NA	CAISDRGLAVNNEQFF	TGTGCCATCAGTGATAGGGGACTAGCGGTAAACAATGAGCAGTTCTTC
TRBJ1-5	TRBV2	TRBD1	NA	CASSEQGDQPQHF	TGTGCCAGCAGTGAACAGGGGGATCAGCCCCAGCATTTT
TRBJ1-3	TRBV7-2	NA	NA	CASSLVPRQGSLPGNTIYF	TGTGCCAGCAGCTTAGTCCCCCGGCAGGGGAGTCTTCCTGGAAACACCATATATTTT
TRBJ1-1	TRBV24-1	TRBD1	NA	CATSDPNRGAEAFF	TGTGCCACCAGTGACCCAAACAGGGGCGCTGAAGCTTTCTTT
TRBJ1-1	TRBV23-1	NA	NA	CASSQSRSPLMNTEAFF	TGCGCCAGCAGTCAGAGCCGTAGTCCTCTCATGAACACTGAAGCTTTCTTT
TRBJ2-7	TRBV5-1	TRBD2	few	CASSLDAGPGLAYEQYF	TGCGCCAGCAGCTTGGATGCAGGGCCAGGACTAGCCTACGAGCAGTACTTC
TRBJ2-3	TRBV9	TRBD2	NA	CASSVASGSTDTQYF	TGTGCCAGCAGCGTAGCTAGCGGGAGCACAGATACGCAGTATTTT
TRBJ2-7	TRBV5-1	TRBD1	NA	CASRQTGVLYEQYF	TGCGCCAGCAGGCAAACAGGGGTCCTTTACGAGCAGTACTTC
TRBJ2-7	TRBV7-8	TRBD2	many	CASSVSGTGAYEQYF	TGTGCCAGCAGCGTGAGCGGGACGGGGGCCTACGAGCAGTACTTC
TRBJ2-1	TRBV3-1/TRBV3-2	TRBD2	NA	CASSPSGGSYNEQFF	TGTGCCAGCAGCCCTAGCGGGGGCTCCTACAATGAGCAGTTCTTC
TRBJ2-7	TRBV7-2	NA	NA	CASSPGGGYYEQYF	TGTGCCAGCAGCCCTGGAGGCGGATACTACGAGCAGTACTTC
TRBJ2-5	TRBV9	TRBD2	NA	CASSAGLAGGGQETQYF	TGTGCCAGCAGCGCGGGACTAGCGGGAGGTGGGCAAGAGACCCAGTACTTC
TRBJ1-5	TRBV7-8	TRBD1	NA	CASSLWTGGDQPQHF	TGTGCCAGCAGCTTATGGACAGGGGGAGATCAGCCCCAGCATTTT
TRBJ1-5	TRBV4-2	NA	few	CASSQDRQVHQPQHF	TGTGCCAGCAGCCAAGATAGGCAGGTTCATCAGCCCCAGCATTTT
TRBJ1-1	TRBV12-5	NA	NA	CASSYGEAWGMNTEAFF	TGTGCTAGTTCATACGGGGAGGCATGGGGAATGAACACTGAAGCTTTCTTT
TRBJ2-1	TRBV6-5	NA	NA	CASSRGVARYNEQFF	TGTGCCAGCAGTCGTGGGGTAGCGCGGTACAATGAGCAGTTCTTC
TRBJ2-7	TRBV5-1	NA	NA	CASSSGTSWSSYEQYF	TGCGCCAGCAGCTCCGGGACTTCCTGGAGCTCCTACGAGCAGTACTTC
TRBJ2-2	TRBV3-1/TRBV3-2	TRBD2	NA	CASSPRSSGGNTGELFF	TGTGCCAGCAGCCCCCGCTCTAGCGGGGGGAACACCGGGGAGCTGTTTTTT
TRBJ1-2	TRBV10-3	NA	NA	CAISGEQGARGYTF	TGTGCCATCAGTGGGGAACAGGGAGCCCGCGGCTACACCTTC
TRBJ1-6	TRBV2	NA	NA	CARGQPYNSPLHF	TGTGCCAGAGGACAGCCTTATAATTCACCCCTCCACTTT
TRBJ1-2	TRBV9	TRBD1	once	CASVQGANYGYTF	TGTGCCAGTGTACAGGGGGCTAACTATGGCTACACCTTC
TRBJ2-3	TRBV20-1	TRBD1	NA	CSARGQAPSADTQYF	TGCAGTGCTCGTGGACAGGCCCCGAGCGCAGATACGCAGTATTTT